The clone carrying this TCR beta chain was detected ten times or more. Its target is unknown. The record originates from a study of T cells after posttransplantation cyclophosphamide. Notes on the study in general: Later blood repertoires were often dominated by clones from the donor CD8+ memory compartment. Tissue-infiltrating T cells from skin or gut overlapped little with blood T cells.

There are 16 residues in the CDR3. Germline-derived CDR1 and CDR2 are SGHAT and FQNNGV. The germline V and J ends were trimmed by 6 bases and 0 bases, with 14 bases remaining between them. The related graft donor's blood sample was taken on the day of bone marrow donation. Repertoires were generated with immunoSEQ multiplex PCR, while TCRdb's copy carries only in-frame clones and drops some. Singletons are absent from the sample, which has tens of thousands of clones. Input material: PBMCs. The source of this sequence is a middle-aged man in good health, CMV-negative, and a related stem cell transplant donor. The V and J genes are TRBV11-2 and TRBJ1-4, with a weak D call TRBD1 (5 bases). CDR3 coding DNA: TGTGCCAGCAGTTTTCGACAGCCGTCAACTAATGAAAAACTGTTTTTT. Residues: CASSFRQPSTNEKLFF. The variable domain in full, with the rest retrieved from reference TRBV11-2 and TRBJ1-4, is EAGVAQSPRYKIIEKRQSVAFWCNPISGHATLYWYQQILGQGPKLLIQFQNNGVVDDSQLPKDRFSAERLKGVDSTLKIQPAKLEDSAVYLCASSFRQPSTNEKLFFGSGTQLSVL.